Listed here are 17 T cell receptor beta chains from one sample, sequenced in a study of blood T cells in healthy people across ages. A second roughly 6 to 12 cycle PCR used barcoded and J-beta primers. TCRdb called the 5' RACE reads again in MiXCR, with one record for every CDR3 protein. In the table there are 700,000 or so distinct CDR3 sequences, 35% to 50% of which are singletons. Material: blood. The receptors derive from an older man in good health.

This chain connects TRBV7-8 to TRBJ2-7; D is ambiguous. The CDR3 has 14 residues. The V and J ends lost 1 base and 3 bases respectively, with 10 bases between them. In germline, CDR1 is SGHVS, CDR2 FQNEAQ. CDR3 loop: CASSLGARNYEQYF. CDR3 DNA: TGTGCCAGCAGCTTAGGAGCCAGAAACTACGAGCAGTACTTC.

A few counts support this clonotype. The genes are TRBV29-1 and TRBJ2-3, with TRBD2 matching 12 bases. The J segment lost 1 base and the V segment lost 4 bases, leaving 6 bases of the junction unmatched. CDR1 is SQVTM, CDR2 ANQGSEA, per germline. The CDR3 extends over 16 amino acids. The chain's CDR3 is CSVVVTSGGGTDTQYF. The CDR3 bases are TGCAGCGTTGTAGTGACTAGCGGGGGAGGCACAGATACGCAGTATTTT.

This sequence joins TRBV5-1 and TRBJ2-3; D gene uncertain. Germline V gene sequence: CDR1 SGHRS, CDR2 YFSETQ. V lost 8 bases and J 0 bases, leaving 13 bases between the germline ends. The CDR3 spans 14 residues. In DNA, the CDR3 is TGCGCCAGTCGGTCTTTCACTAGCACAGATACGCAGTATTTT. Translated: CASRSFTSTDTQYF.

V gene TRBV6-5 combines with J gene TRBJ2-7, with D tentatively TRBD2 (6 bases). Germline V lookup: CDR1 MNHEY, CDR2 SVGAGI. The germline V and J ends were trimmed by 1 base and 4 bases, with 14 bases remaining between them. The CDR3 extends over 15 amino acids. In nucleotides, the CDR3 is TGTGCCAGCAGTTACTGGCGGGTGGAGGGATACGAGCAGTACTTC. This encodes CASSYWRVEGYEQYF.

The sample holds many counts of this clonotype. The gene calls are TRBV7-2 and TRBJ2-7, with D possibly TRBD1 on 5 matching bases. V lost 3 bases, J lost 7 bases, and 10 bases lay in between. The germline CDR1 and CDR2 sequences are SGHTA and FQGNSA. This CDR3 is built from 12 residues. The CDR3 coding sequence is TGTGCCAGCAGCTTGCAGGGTGGAGAGCAGTACTTC. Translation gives CASSLQGGEQYF. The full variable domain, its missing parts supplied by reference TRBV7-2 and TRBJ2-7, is GAGVSQSPSNKVTEKGKDVELRCDPISGHTALYWYRQSLGQGLEFLIYFQGNSAPDKSGLPSDRFSAERTGGSVSTLTIQRTQQEDSAVYLCASSLQGGEQYFGPGTRLTVT.

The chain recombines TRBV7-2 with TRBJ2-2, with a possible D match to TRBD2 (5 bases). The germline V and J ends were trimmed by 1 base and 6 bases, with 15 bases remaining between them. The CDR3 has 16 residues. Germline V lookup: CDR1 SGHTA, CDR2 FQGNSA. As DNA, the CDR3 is TGTGCCAGCAGCTTAGGAGGGCAGGTGGTAGCCGGGGAGCTGTTTTTT. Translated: CASSLGGQVVAGELFF.

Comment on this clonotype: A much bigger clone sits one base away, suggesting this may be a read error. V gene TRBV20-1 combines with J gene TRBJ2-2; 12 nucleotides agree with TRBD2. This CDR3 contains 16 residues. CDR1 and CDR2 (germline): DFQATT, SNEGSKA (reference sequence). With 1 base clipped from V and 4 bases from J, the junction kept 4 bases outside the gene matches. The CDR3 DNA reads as TGCAGTGCTAGAGGTCGACTAGCGGGAGTCACCGGGGAGCTGTTTTTT. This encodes CSARGRLAGVTGELFF.

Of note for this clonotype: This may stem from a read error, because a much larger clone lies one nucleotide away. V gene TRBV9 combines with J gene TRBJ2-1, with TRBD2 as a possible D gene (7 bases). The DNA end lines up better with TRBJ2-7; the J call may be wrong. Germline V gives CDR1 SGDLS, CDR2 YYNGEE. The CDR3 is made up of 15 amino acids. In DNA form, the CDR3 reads TGTGCCAGCAGCGCGGAGTGGGGGGGCTACAATGAGCAGTACTTC. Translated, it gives CASSAEWGGYNEQYF.

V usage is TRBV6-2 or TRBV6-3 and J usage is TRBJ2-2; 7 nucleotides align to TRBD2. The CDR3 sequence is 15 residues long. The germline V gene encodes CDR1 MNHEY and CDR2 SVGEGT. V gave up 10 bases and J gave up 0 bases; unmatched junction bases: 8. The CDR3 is CATMGGTANTGELFF. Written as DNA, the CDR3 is TGTGCCACCATGGGGGGGACCGCGAACACCGGGGAGCTGTTTTTT.

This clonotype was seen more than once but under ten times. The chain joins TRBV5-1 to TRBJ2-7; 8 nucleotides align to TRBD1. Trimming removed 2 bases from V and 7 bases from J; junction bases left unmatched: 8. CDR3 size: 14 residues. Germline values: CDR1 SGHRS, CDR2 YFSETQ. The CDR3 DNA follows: TGCGCCAGCAGCTTTGGACAGGGTCAGGGGGAGCAGTACTTC. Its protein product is CASSFGQGQGEQYF. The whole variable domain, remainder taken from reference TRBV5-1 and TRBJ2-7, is KAGVTQTPRYLIKTRGQQVTLSCSPISGHRSVSWYQQTPGQGLQFLFEYFSETQRNKGNFPGRFSGRQFSNSRSEMNVSTLELGDSALYLCASSFGQGQGEQYFGPGTRLTVT.

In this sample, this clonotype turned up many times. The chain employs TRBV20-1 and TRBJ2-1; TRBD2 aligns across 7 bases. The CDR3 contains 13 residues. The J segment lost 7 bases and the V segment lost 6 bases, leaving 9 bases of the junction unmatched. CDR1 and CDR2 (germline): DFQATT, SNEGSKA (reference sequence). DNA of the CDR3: TGCAGTGCCCGAGGGAGGGCCGGGAATGAGCAGTTCTTC. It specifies CSARGRAGNEQFF.

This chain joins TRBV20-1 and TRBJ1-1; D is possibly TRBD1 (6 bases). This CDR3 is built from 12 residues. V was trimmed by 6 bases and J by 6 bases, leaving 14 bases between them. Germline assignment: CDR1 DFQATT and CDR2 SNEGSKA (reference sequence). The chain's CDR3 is CSAPGRGPEAFF. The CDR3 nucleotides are TGCAGTGCCCCGGGACGGGGGCCTGAAGCTTTCTTT.

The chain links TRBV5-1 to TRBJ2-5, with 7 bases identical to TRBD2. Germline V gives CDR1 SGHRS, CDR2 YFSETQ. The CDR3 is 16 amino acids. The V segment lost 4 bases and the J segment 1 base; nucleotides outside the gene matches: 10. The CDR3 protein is CASSTSGGEIQETQYF. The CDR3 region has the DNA TGCGCCAGCAGCACCTCGGGAGGTGAAATCCAAGAGACCCAGTACTTC.

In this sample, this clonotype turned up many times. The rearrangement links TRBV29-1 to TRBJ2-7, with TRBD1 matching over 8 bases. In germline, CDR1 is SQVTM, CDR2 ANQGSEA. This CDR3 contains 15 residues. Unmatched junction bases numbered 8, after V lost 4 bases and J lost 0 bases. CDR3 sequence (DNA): TGCAGCGTTGCCGCTCGGACAGGGATCTCCTACGAGCAGTACTTC. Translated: CSVAARTGISYEQYF.

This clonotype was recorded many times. DNA of the CDR3: TGTGCCAGCAGCTTCGATGGTCTAGCGGATGAGCAGTTCTTC. This codes for CASSFDGLADEQFF. V and J are TRBV11-1 and TRBJ2-1; 7 positions agree with TRBD2. CDR1 SGHAT and CDR2 FQDESV come from the germline V gene (reference sequence). The V segment lost 3 bases and the J segment 8 bases; nucleotides outside the gene matches: 7. CDR3 size: 14 residues.

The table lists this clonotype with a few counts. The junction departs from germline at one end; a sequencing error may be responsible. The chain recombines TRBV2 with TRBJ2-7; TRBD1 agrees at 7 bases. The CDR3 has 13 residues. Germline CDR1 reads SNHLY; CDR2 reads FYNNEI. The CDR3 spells CASSKRQGYEQYF. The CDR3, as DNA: TGCGCCAGCAGCAAGCGACAGGGTTACGAGCAGTACTTC.

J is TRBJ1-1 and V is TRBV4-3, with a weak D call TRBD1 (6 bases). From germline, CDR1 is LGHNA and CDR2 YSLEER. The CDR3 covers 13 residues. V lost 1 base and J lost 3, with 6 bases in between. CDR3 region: CASSQGTDTEAFF. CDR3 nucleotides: TGCGCCAGCAGCCAAGGGACAGACACTGAAGCTTTCTTT.